These 23 T cell receptor beta chains were all obtained from the same sample, sequenced in a study of identical twins. TCRdb used MiXCR to reprocess the 5' RACE reads, holding one entry per CDR3 protein. The sample includes about 810,000 distinct CDR3 sequences, roughly an eighth of them seen just once. Separately, the same data were catalogued under a study of yellow fever vaccine responses in identical twins.

Sequencing input: PBMCs. The receptors shown here come from a woman younger than 30 in good health.

This clonotype has only a few counts. This chain connects TRBV7-2 to TRBJ1-5; D is possibly TRBD1 (5 bases). The germline V gene has CDR1 SGHTA and CDR2 FQGNSA. V lost 0 bases and J 3 bases, leaving 9 bases between the germline ends. The CDR3 sequence is 15 residues long. CDR3 residues: CASSLARGFNQPQHF. CDR3 bases: TGTGCCAGCAGCTTAGCGCGGGGGTTCAATCAGCCCCAGCATTTT.

The V and J genes are TRBV6-5 and TRBJ2-1; D gene ambiguous. From germline, CDR1 is MNHEY and CDR2 SVGAGI. With 0 bases removed from V and 6 bases from J, the gap between germline ends came to 6 bases. This CDR3 comprises 13 residues. This CDR3 reads CASSYSSRNEQFF. CDR3 DNA: TGTGCCAGCAGTTACTCGAGTCGCAATGAGCAGTTCTTC.

In nucleotides, the CDR3 is TGCAGTGCTAGTGAGGAGGACCAAAAGCTAGTGAGTGAGCAGTTCTTC. It yields the protein CSASEEDQKLVSEQFF. The rearrangement links TRBV20-1 to TRBJ2-1, with TRBD2 as a possible D gene (5 bases). The CDR3 has 16 residues. Germline V lookup: CDR1 DFQATT, CDR2 SNEGSKA (reference sequence). Between the trimmed V and J ends, which lost 3 bases and 9 bases, there was a span of 24 bases.

This clonotype was found many times. The chain has TRBV15 and TRBJ1-4; D is ambiguous. V was cut by 1 base and J by 6 bases, with 21 bases left in between. Germline values: CDR1 LNHNV, CDR2 YYDKDF (reference sequence). The CDR3 consists of 18 residues. In DNA, the CDR3 is TGTGCCACCAGCAGAGTCCGGGCTCTAGACACAAGCGATGAAAAACTGTTTTTT. It is translated as CATSRVRALDTSDEKLFF.

This clonotype was detected only a few times. This chain uses TRBV20-1 with TRBJ2-2; D is perhaps TRBD2 (5 bases). CDR1 and CDR2 from the germline V gene are DFQATT and SNEGSKA (reference sequence). The CDR3 extends over 12 amino acids. Trimming left V 5 bases short and J 3 bases short, with 7 bases between. The CDR3 protein is CSAPGYTGELFF. CDR3 in DNA: TGCAGTGCTCCGGGGTACACCGGGGAGCTGTTTTTT.

The sample holds many counts of this clonotype. J is TRBJ2-5 and V is TRBV24-1; a weak D match, TRBD1 (6 bases). The ends were cut back, 3 bases at V and 4 bases at J, with 14 bases in the middle. Germline CDR1 reads KGHDR; CDR2 reads SFDVKD. The CDR3 runs 15 residues. The CDR3 here is CATSDKGRGRETQYF. In nucleotides, the CDR3 is TGTGCCACCAGTGATAAGGGCAGGGGACGAGAGACCCAGTACTTC.

This clonotype came up a few times. This chain links TRBV6-1 with TRBJ2-5; 9 bases are shared with TRBD2. The CDR3 consists of 15 residues. V gave up 2 bases and J gave up 9 bases; unmatched junction bases: 10. Germline-derived CDR1 and CDR2 are MNHNS and SASEGT. CDR3 nucleotides: TGTGCCAGCAGTGAACTAGCGGGGACCTTGGTGGCCCAGTACTTC. Translated: CASSELAGTLVAQYF.

This clonotype has at least ten counts. The rearrangement links TRBV10-3 to TRBJ1-1; possible D gene TRBD1, 6 bases. Germline CDR1 ENHRY, CDR2 SYGVKD. The CDR3 runs 13 residues. Trimming took 7 bases from V and 4 from J, leaving 13 bases between them. In nucleotides, the CDR3 is TGTGCCATCATGGCAGGGGAAGGCACTGAAGCTTTCTTT. It codes for CAIMAGEGTEAFF.

This clonotype appeared a few times. The chain is built from TRBV4-2 and TRBJ2-3; D tentatively fits TRBD1 or TRBD2 (6 bases each). The CDR3 extends over 17 amino acids. The germline V and J ends were trimmed by 4 bases and 0 bases, with 17 bases remaining between them. Germline CDR1 and CDR2: LGHNA and YNFKEQ. The CDR3, as DNA: TGTGCCAGCAGCCCATCCCACGGGGGCCGTAGCACAGATACGCAGTATTTT. This translates into CASSPSHGGRSTDTQYF.

Worth noting for this clonotype: One end of the junction is discordant with germline, which a read error may explain. J is TRBJ2-3 and V is TRBV7-9; D is ambiguous. The length of the CDR3 is 12 residues. Per germline, CDR1 SEHNR and CDR2 FQNEAQ (reference sequence). This CDR3 is CASSDGPFPFSF. Written as DNA, the CDR3 is TGTGCCAGCAGCGACGGACCCTTCCCATTTTCCTTT. The variable domain in full, completed from reference TRBV7-9 and TRBJ2-3, reads DTGVSQNPRHKITKRGQNVTFRCDPISEHNRLYWYRQTLGQGPEFLTYFQNEAQLEKSRLLSDRFSAERPKGSFSTLEIQRTEQGDSAMYLCASSDGPFPFSFGPGTRLTVL.

The rearrangement uses TRBV29-1 and TRBJ2-7; 10 bases map to TRBD2. Germline CDR1 reads SQVTM; CDR2 reads ANQGSEA. V trimming: 4 bases; J trimming: 3 bases; junction bases outside the gene matches: 9. The CDR3 spans 15 residues. CDR3 protein: CSVAVYGTSDYEQYF. In DNA form, the CDR3 reads TGCAGCGTTGCCGTCTACGGGACTAGCGACTACGAGCAGTACTTC.

This clonotype was recorded a few times. This chain uses TRBV5-1 with TRBJ2-5; a possible D gene is TRBD2 (6 bases). CDR3 size: 17 residues. V lost 0 bases to trimming and J lost 1 base, with 16 bases between them. Germline CDR1 and CDR2: SGHRS and YFSETQ. In DNA, the CDR3 is TGCGCCAGCAGCTTGGAATCGGTAGGGACTGTCCAAGAGACCCAGTACTTC. Residues: CASSLESVGTVQETQYF.

This clonotype has ten or more counts. The genes are TRBV12-3 or TRBV12-4 and TRBJ2-3, with D possibly matching TRBD2 (6 bases). This CDR3 contains 14 residues. Deletions cut 4 bases from V and 1 base from J, with 9 bases between. The CDR3 spells CASSWRAGTDTQYF. The CDR3, as DNA: TGTGCCAGCAGTTGGAGGGCAGGCACAGATACGCAGTATTTT.

This clonotype came up a few times. This chain uses TRBV10-3 with TRBJ2-1, with TRBD1 matching 7 bases. The CDR3 contains 13 residues. V lost 7 bases to trimming and J lost 5 bases; unmatched junction nucleotides: 5. Germline CDR1 ENHRY, CDR2 SYGVKD. The CDR3 bases are TGTGCCATCAACCGGGACAGAAACAATGAGCAGTTCTTC. Protein sequence: CAINRDRNNEQFF.

This clonotype has more than one count but fewer than ten. The V and J genes are TRBV7-2 and TRBJ2-2, with 12 bases identical to TRBD2. Trimming removed 0 bases from V and 0 bases from J; junction bases left unmatched: 2. There are 18 residues in the CDR3. Germline lookup yields CDR1 SGHTA and CDR2 FQGNSA. DNA of the CDR3: TGTGCCAGCAGCTTAGCAGCTAGCGGGGGGGCGAACACCGGGGAGCTGTTTTTT. It is translated as CASSLAASGGANTGELFF.

Notes on this clonotype: One end of the junction does not line up with germline, which may come from a read error. V usage is TRBV11-1 and J usage is TRBJ2-1, with a possible D match to TRBD2 (5 bases). Germline lookup yields CDR1 SGHAT and CDR2 FQDESV (reference sequence). CDR3 size: 14 residues. CDR3 in DNA: TGTGCCAGCAGCCTAGGACTCCTCTACTATGAGCAGTTCTTC. This encodes CASSLGLLYYEQFF.

This clonotype was counted a few times. V and J are TRBV20-1 and TRBJ2-1, with a tentative D call TRBD1 (5 bases). Germline CDR1 is DFQATT and CDR2 is SNEGSKA (reference sequence). This CDR3 region has 14 residues. V was shortened by 6 bases and J by 0 bases, with 12 bases between the two germline ends. In DNA, the CDR3 is TGCAGTGCCTATGGGGCGAGCTCCTACAATGAGCAGTTCTTC. It codes for CSAYGASSYNEQFF.

This clonotype was counted at least ten times. This chain connects TRBV6-5 to TRBJ1-1; D is unresolved. In germline, CDR1 is MNHEY, CDR2 SVGAGI. The CDR3 is made up of 15 amino acids. The V gene lost 0 bases and the J gene lost 0 bases, with 8 bases spanning the gap. The CDR3 spells CASSYSLTVNTEAFF. CDR3 nucleotides: TGTGCCAGCAGTTACTCGTTGACGGTGAACACTGAAGCTTTCTTT.

The V and J genes are TRBV3-1 and TRBJ1-2; D uncertain. Per the germline V gene, CDR1 is LGHDT and CDR2 is YNNKEL (reference sequence). V was trimmed by 0 bases and J by 4 bases, leaving 6 bases between them. The length of the CDR3 is 13 residues. CDR3 sequence reads: CASSQDRPYGYTF. CDR3 nucleotides: TGTGCCAGCAGCCAAGATCGACCCTATGGCTACACCTTC. The whole variable domain, filled in from reference TRBV3-1 and TRBJ1-2, reads DTAVSQTPKYLVTQMGNDKSIKCEQNLGHDTMYWYKQDSKKFLKIMFSYNNKELIINETVPNRFSPKSPDKAHLNLHINSLELGDSAVYFCASSQDRPYGYTFGSGTRLTVV.

This clonotype was counted between two and nine times. The V gene is TRBV20-1, the J gene TRBJ2-6; possible D gene TRBD2, 6 bases. Germline CDR1 reads DFQATT; CDR2 reads SNEGSKA (reference sequence). Deletions cut 0 bases from V and 0 bases from J, with 18 bases between. This CDR3 comprises 19 residues. CDR3 in DNA: TGCAGTGCTAGAGATCGGCGGGACTTGTCAGACTCTGGGGCCAACGTCCTGACTTTC. Translated: CSARDRRDLSDSGANVLTF.

The chain has TRBV7-9 and TRBJ2-7; TRBD2 matches 7 bases. With 4 bases clipped from V and 1 base from J, the junction kept 7 bases outside the gene matches. The CDR3 runs to 15 residues. Per germline, CDR1 SEHNR and CDR2 FQNEAQ (reference sequence). The CDR3 reads CASSWFSGLSYEQYF. The CDR3, as DNA: TGTGCCAGCAGCTGGTTTAGCGGGCTGTCCTACGAGCAGTACTTC.

This clonotype was observed a handful of times. The genes are TRBV11-1 and TRBJ2-1, with D hard to call. Germline CDR1 reads SGHAT; CDR2 reads FQDESV (reference sequence). V was pared by 1 base and J by 2 bases, with 24 bases between. The CDR3 loop spans 20 amino acids. The DNA for the CDR3 is TGTGCCAGCAGCTTAGTTCTTTTTTCGTCTTTGTACGGAACCTACAATGAGCAGTTCTTC. Translated, it gives CASSLVLFSSLYGTYNEQFF. Looking up the rest from reference TRBV11-1 and TRBJ2-1 gives the full variable domain: EAEVAQSPRYKITEKSQAVAFWCDPISGHATLYWYRQILGQGPELLVQFQDESVVDDSQLPKDRFSAERLKGVDSTLKIQPAELGDSAMYLCASSLVLFSSLYGTYNEQFFGPGTRLTVL.

In its sample, this clonotype was seen a few times. The chain couples TRBV29-1 to TRBJ2-1, with 10 nucleotides matching TRBD2. The CDR3 extends over 16 amino acids. Germline-derived CDR1 and CDR2 are SQVTM and ANQGSEA. The V gene end was trimmed by 4 bases and the J gene end by 1 base; junction bases not matched to a gene: 7. The CDR3 region is CSVVKASGGSYNEQFF. CDR3 sequence (DNA): TGCAGCGTTGTCAAGGCTAGCGGGGGTTCCTACAATGAGCAGTTCTTC.